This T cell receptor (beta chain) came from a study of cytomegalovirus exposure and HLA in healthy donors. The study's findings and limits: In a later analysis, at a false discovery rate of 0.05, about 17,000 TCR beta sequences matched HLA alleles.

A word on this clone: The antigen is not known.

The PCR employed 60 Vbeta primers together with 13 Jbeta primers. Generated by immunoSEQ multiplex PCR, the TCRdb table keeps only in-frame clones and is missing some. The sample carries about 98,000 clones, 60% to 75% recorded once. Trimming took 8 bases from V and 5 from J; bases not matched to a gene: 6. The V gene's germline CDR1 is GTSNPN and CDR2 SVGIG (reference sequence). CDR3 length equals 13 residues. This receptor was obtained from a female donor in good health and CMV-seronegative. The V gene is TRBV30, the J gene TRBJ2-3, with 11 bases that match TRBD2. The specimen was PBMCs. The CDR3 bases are TGTGCCACAACCGGGACTAGCGGAGATACGCAGTATTTT. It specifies CATTGTSGDTQYF.